This T cell receptor beta chain is from a study of early T cells in non-severe SARS-CoV-2 infection. Study-level information: Bulk RNA isolated from unsorted whole blood underwent sequencing; chains were not paired.

Only one count was recorded for this clonotype. Its antigen is unknown. Sequence at one end of the junction differs from germline and may be a read error. The CDR3 has 13 amino acids. Germline CDR1 reads SGHNT; CDR2 reads YYREEE (reference sequence). Overall study results and limits: Lookups in VDJdb leaned toward anti-spike CD8 responses and missed private and CD4 specificities.

Each single cDNA molecule received a unique molecular identifier. From the 5' RACE reads, TCRdb called clonotypes with MiXCR, one entry per CDR3 protein. The repertoire holds approximately 65,000 distinct CDR3 sequences, with over 9% as singletons. The V call is TRBV5-4, the J call TRBJ1-2; a weak D match, TRBD1 (6 bases). This receptor was obtained from an adult who was a healthcare worker with PCR-confirmed SARS-CoV-2 infection or an uninfected control (not recorded which). The input for sequencing was whole blood, taken at baseline. CDR3 bases: TGTGCCAGCAGCTCTGGACAGAGCTATGTCTACACCTTC. Translation gives CASSSGQSYVYTF.